These T cell receptor beta chains were read from a single sample in a study of blood T cell repertoires in COVID-19. Assay used: immunoSEQ multiplex PCR; TCRdb lists only in-frame clones, some missing. The table has about 160,000 clones, 80% to 95% seen once; the top ten hold 4.6%. The sample was peripheral blood. Source of these receptors: a woman between 45 and 65 years old with acute or convalescent COVID-19. The CDR3 runs from the conserved cysteine through the conserved F or W. A D gene is named only where the DNA matches it firmly. The size entry is marked missing in some rows and otherwise reads once, few, many or a size class.

d_gene	v_gene	j_gene	abundance	CDR3aa	CDR3nt
NA	TRBV12-3/TRBV12-4	TRBJ1-5	NA	CASSEDTPWPQHF	TGTGCCAGCAGTGAGGACACCCCCTGGCCCCAGCATTTT
NA	TRBV6-2/TRBV6-3	TRBJ2-7	NA	CASSPGHLTFGEQYF	TGTGCCAGCAGTCCGGGACATCTAACCTTCGGCGAGCAGTACTTC
TRBD1	TRBV28	TRBJ1-6	NA	CASSPTGGYSPLHF	TGTGCCAGCAGTCCGACAGGGGGTTATTCACCCCTCCACTTT
NA	TRBV3-1/TRBV3-2	TRBJ1-3	NA	CASRGAGGNTIYF	TGTGCCAGCAGGGGGGCAGGCGGAAACACCATATATTTT
NA	TRBV5-5	TRBJ1-1	NA	CASTTSQGGTEAFF	TGTGCCAGCACCACAAGTCAGGGTGGAACTGAAGCTTTCTTT
NA	TRBV11-2	TRBJ1-1	NA	CASSHIGDMNTEAFF	TGTGCCAGCAGCCACATCGGGGACATGAACACTGAAGCTTTCTTT
NA	TRBV19	TRBJ2-5	NA	CASSSGGETQYF	TGTGCCAGTAGTTCCGGGGGAGAGACCCAGTACTTC
TRBD1	TRBV7-2	TRBJ2-1	NA	CASRDRPGYNEQFF	TGTGCCAGCAGGGACAGGCCGGGTTACAATGAGCAGTTCTTC
TRBD1	TRBV5-6	TRBJ1-1	NA	CASTRTGVNTEAFF	TGTGCCAGCACTCGGACAGGGGTGAACACTGAAGCTTTCTTT
TRBD1	TRBV28	TRBJ2-1	once	CASSFAVTGGYNEQFF	TGTGCCAGCAGTTTCGCCGTGACAGGGGGCTACAATGAGCAGTTCTTC
NA	TRBV18	TRBJ1-1	NA	CASSPTIGGTEAFF	TGTGCCAGCTCACCCACCATAGGGGGCACTGAAGCTTTCTTT
TRBD1	TRBV5-1	TRBJ2-2	NA	CASSTGGQHTGELFF	TGCGCCAGCAGCACAGGGGGACAGCACACCGGGGAGCTGTTTTTT
NA	TRBV6-1	TRBJ1-3	NA	CASSEAWAANSGNTIYF	TGTGCCAGCAGTGAAGCCTGGGCAGCTAACTCTGGAAACACCATATATTTT
TRBD1	TRBV5-1	TRBJ2-2	NA	CASSGQGTGELFF	TGCGCCAGCAGCGGACAGGGAACCGGGGAGCTGTTTTTT
TRBD1	TRBV19	TRBJ1-2	NA	CASSIPTGGYGYTF	TGTGCCAGTAGTATCCCGACAGGGGGCTATGGCTACACCTTC
NA	TRBV6-5	TRBJ1-3	NA	CASSYSMESGNTIYF	TGTGCCAGCAGTTACTCGATGGAGTCTGGAAACACCATATATTTT
TRBD1	TRBV30	TRBJ1-1	NA	CAWRLTGWGPEAFF	TGTGCCTGGAGGCTGACAGGGTGGGGCCCTGAAGCTTTCTTT
NA	TRBV18	TRBJ2-1	NA	CASSQQLEYNEQFF	TGTGCCAGCTCACAACAACTAGAATACAATGAGCAGTTCTTC
NA	TRBV7-9	TRBJ2-1	NA	CASSLPQDNEQFF	TGTGCCAGCAGCTTGCCCCAGGACAATGAGCAGTTCTTC
NA	TRBV11-2	TRBJ1-4	NA	CASSLKSWGDLNEKLFF	TGTGCCAGCAGCTTAAAATCGTGGGGGGACCTTAATGAAAAACTGTTTTTT
TRBD1	TRBV28	TRBJ1-3	NA	CASLKGALLSGNTIYF	TGTGCCAGCCTGAAGGGGGCATTACTCTCTGGAAACACCATATATTTT
TRBD1	TRBV5-1	TRBJ1-1	NA	CASSLQTGTGGTEAFF	TGCGCCAGCAGCTTGCAAACCGGGACAGGGGGCACTGAAGCTTTCTTT
TRBD2	TRBV11-2	TRBJ2-7	NA	CASSRTSGNSYEQYF	TGTGCCAGCAGCCGGACTAGCGGGAACTCCTACGAGCAGTACTTC
TRBD1	TRBV30	TRBJ1-6	once	CAWSVTGDSPLHF	TGTGCCTGGAGTGTGACAGGGGATTCACCCCTCCACTTT
TRBD1	TRBV19	TRBJ1-4	NA	CASTSQGQLPLKLFF	TGTGCCAGTACCTCTCAGGGACAGCTTCCCCTCAAACTGTTTTTT
TRBD1	TRBV7-9	TRBJ1-2	NA	CASSLAEGATGGYTF	TGTGCCAGCAGCTTAGCGGAGGGGGCGACGGGTGGCTACACCTTC
TRBD1	TRBV5-1	TRBJ1-2	NA	CASGLRNNRDSGGGYTF	TGCGCCAGCGGACTTCGTAATAACCGGGACAGCGGAGGGGGCTACACCTTC
NA	TRBV28	TRBJ1-1	NA	CASSLVGQRSGEAFF	TGTGCCAGCAGTTTAGTCGGACAGAGGTCCGGTGAAGCTTTCTTT
NA	TRBV28	TRBJ1-6	once	CASSLGQSNSPLHF	TGTGCCAGCAGTTTAGGACAGAGCAATTCACCCCTCCACTTT
NA	TRBV6-6	TRBJ2-7	NA	CASTSLMYEQYF	TGTGCCAGTACTTCCCTAATGTACGAGCAGTACTTC